The present entry profiles one T cell receptor beta chain with its context. Its antigen is currently unknown. Germline-derived CDR1 and CDR2 are ENHRY and SYGVKD. This CDR3 has 16 residues. V was cut by 0 bases and J by 4 bases, with 13 bases left in between. This sample is part of a study of blood T cells in healthy people across ages. General study results and limits: Both higher diversity and more naive CD4+ cells marked long-lived donors when set against aged donors. In older individuals, TCR beta diversity per million T cells was lower, falling roughly linearly with age.

Then a second PCR, running roughly 7 to 12 cycles, was carried out with a sample-barcoded 5' primer and a J-beta primer mix. All cDNA molecules were each tagged by a template-switch adaptor with 12 random nucleotides. TCRdb used MiXCR to reprocess the 5' RACE reads, holding one entry per CDR3 protein. The repertoire holds 800,000 or so distinct CDR3 sequences, approximately 59% seen once, with roughly 25% in the top ten. The gene calls are TRBV10-3 and TRBJ1-3, with D tentatively TRBD1 (5 bases). The origin of this receptor is a man between 25 and 39 years old in good health. Input material: blood. CDR3 loop: CAISESGREAGNTIYF. As DNA, the CDR3 is TGTGCCATCAGTGAGTCTGGCAGGGAAGCCGGAAACACCATATATTTT.